This entry features one T cell receptor beta chain sequence. Its target is unknown. Profiling relied on immunoSEQ multiplex PCR, and the TCRdb table lists in-frame clones only, not all of them. Of about 6,800 clones in the sample, about 80% were seen once. This sample was taken from a study of PD-1 blockade in classical Hodgkin lymphoma. Patients all relapsed after autologous stem cell transplantation, and there was variation in brentuximab vedotin exposure. Magnetic negative selection of thawed PBMCs was the method by which CD4+ T cells were purified. Best outcomes ranged across complete response, partial response and progressive disease. Findings and caveats of the study: CD4+ but not CD8+ TCR diversity rose significantly by C4D1. Healthy donors were reported to have higher baseline TCR diversity than newly diagnosed patients.

The germline gives CDR1 SQVTM, CDR2 ANQGSEA. The CDR3 consists of 12 residues. Trimming cost V 8 bases and J 7 bases, with 15 bases left between them. The chain is built from TRBV29-1 and TRBJ2-1, with D possibly TRBD2 on 5 matching bases. The clonotype was recovered from a human donor with classical Hodgkin lymphoma. Sequencing was performed on CD4+ T cells from blood, taken at baseline. In DNA, the CDR3 is TGCAGCTCACATCAATCGGGGAATGAGCAGTTCTTC. The encoded protein is CSSHQSGNEQFF.